These 17 T cell receptor beta chains came from one sample sequenced in a study of blood T cell repertoires in COVID-19. Assay: immunoSEQ multiplex PCR; the TCRdb copy retains only in-frame clones and omits some. Among 150,000 to 200,000 clones listed, 75% to 90% were seen once. The specimen was PBMCs or T cells enriched from blood (not recorded which). Every receptor here comes from a woman in her twenties or thirties who had recovered from COVID-19.

This clone is medium-sized within its sample. The genes are TRBV4-1 and TRBJ2-5, with 8 bases that match TRBD1. This CDR3 is 16 amino acids long. From germline, CDR1 is MGHRA and CDR2 YSYEKL. After removal of 0 bases from V and 7 bases from J, the junction contained 10 bases not matched to a gene. This CDR3 is CASSQDMAGGLGTQYF. The DNA for the CDR3 is TGCGCCAGCAGCCAAGATATGGCAGGGGGCTTGGGGACCCAGTACTTC.

This clone has just one count. The rearrangement uses TRBV6-5 and TRBJ2-1, with D perhaps TRBD2 (6 bases). Looked up from germline, CDR1 is MNHEY and CDR2 is SVGAGI. V shed 1 base and J shed 1 base, with 8 bases lying between them. The CDR3 runs 15 residues. The CDR3: CASSYLGGSYNEQFF. DNA of the CDR3: TGTGCCAGCAGTTACTTGGGGGGTTCCTACAATGAGCAGTTCTTC.

The genes are TRBV7-8 and TRBJ1-5, with a tentative D call TRBD1 (6 bases). Germline V gene lookup returns CDR1 SGHVS and CDR2 FQNEAQ. Trimming took 7 bases from V and 3 from J, leaving 19 bases between them. This CDR3 has 16 amino acids. CDR3 amino acids: CASNDISQGFNQPQHF. The CDR3 region has the DNA TGTGCCAGCAACGATATCTCACAGGGTTTCAATCAGCCCCAGCATTTT.

The chain combines TRBV6-5 with TRBJ2-2; TRBD2 matches at 12 bases. CDR3 length: 15 residues. The germline V gene encodes CDR1 MNHEY and CDR2 SVGAGI. V dropped 6 bases and J dropped 6; count of bases not matched to a gene: 5. The CDR3 DNA reads TGTGCCAGCAGCGACCTAGCGGGGGGGCCCGGGGAGCTGTTTTTT. This encodes CASSDLAGGPGELFF.

This chain links TRBV4-3 with TRBJ1-4; D remains ambiguous. From germline, CDR1 is LGHNA and CDR2 YSLEER. Trimming shortened V by 0 bases and J by 8 bases, and 10 bases separated the two germline ends. The CDR3 runs to 14 residues. As DNA, the CDR3 is TGCGCCAGCAGCCAAGATCGGGATGGGGAAAAACTGTTTTTT. Its protein product is CASSQDRDGEKLFF.

The V and J genes are TRBV6-5 and TRBJ2-7; 9 positions match TRBD2. Losses at the gene ends were 6 bases for V and 0 bases for J; bases not matched to a gene: 9. The CDR3 contains 16 residues. Germline V CDR1 and CDR2: MNHEY, SVGAGI. In DNA form, the CDR3 reads TGTGCCAGCAGATACACTAGCGGGCTGAGCTCCTACGAGCAGTACTTC. This gives the protein CASRYTSGLSSYEQYF.

This clone was seen only once. CDR3 sequence reads: CASSLEGQAGNTIYF. The CDR3 nucleotides read TGTGCCAGCAGCTTAGAGGGGCAGGCTGGAAACACCATATATTTT. The gene calls are TRBV7-2 and TRBJ1-3, with D maybe TRBD1 (5 bases). The germline gives CDR1 SGHTA, CDR2 FQGNSA. Trimming removed 1 base from V and 2 bases from J, with 9 bases in between. The CDR3 extends over 15 amino acids.

The chain has TRBV7-9 and TRBJ2-2; possible D gene TRBD1, 5 bases. CDR1 and CDR2 (germline): SEHNR, FQNEAQ (reference sequence). The V gene lost 0 bases and the J gene lost 3 bases, with 14 bases spanning the gap. The CDR3 is made up of 17 amino acids. For the CDR3, the DNA is TGTGCCAGCAGCTTAGCGCTTCAGACAGACTACACCGGGGAGCTGTTTTTT. This sequence encodes CASSLALQTDYTGELFF. The full variable domain, with the rest looked up from reference TRBV7-9 and TRBJ2-2, is DTGVSQNPRHKITKRGQNVTFRCDPISEHNRLYWYRQTLGQGPEFLTYFQNEAQLEKSRLLSDRFSAERPKGSFSTLEIQRTEQGDSAMYLCASSLALQTDYTGELFFGEGSRLTVL.

The chain couples TRBV12-3 or TRBV12-4 to TRBJ1-2, with D perhaps TRBD1 (5 bases). The V end was cut by 5 bases, the J end by 2 bases, with 9 bases between. CDR3 length: 13 amino acids. CDR3 DNA sequence: TGTGCCAGCAGTCGAGGACACAACTATGGCTACACCTTC. Translated, it gives CASSRGHNYGYTF.

The V call is TRBV7-2, the J call TRBJ2-7; D may be TRBD1 (6 bases). Looked up from germline, CDR1 is SGHTA and CDR2 is FQGNSA. The CDR3 covers 16 residues. Trimming took off 1 base at V and 8 bases at J, with 21 bases between the two ends. The CDR3 DNA reads TGTGCCAGCAGCTTAGGTCAGGGCAGGGGATGGGGCCAGCAGTACTTC. Its translation: CASSLGQGRGWGQQYF. Full variable domain (rest looked up from reference TRBV7-2 and TRBJ2-7): GAGVSQSPSNKVTEKGKDVELRCDPISGHTALYWYRQSLGQGLEFLIYFQGNSAPDKSGLPSDRFSAERTGGSVSTLTIQRTQQEDSAVYLCASSLGQGRGWGQQYFGPGTRLTVT.

The chain joins TRBV6-6 to TRBJ1-1, with a tentative D call TRBD1 (6 bases). Germline V gene data show CDR1 as MNHNY and CDR2 as SVGAGI (reference sequence). V was pared by 8 bases and J by 0 bases, with 16 bases between. The CDR3 length is 15 residues. The DNA of the CDR3 is TGTGCCAGCCGGACAGTACTTAACATGAACACTGAAGCTTTCTTT. Residues: CASRTVLNMNTEAFF.

This chain joins TRBV19 and TRBJ2-6; a weak D match, TRBD1 (6 bases). CDR1 is LNHDA, CDR2 SQIVND, per germline (reference sequence). V gave up 5 bases and J gave up 2 bases, with 16 bases separating them. The CDR3 contains 17 residues. Here the CDR3 DNA reads TGTGCCAGTAGTTCCTCAAGACAGGTCGCTGGGGCCAACGTCCTGACTTTC. It codes for CASSSSRQVAGANVLTF.

The V gene is TRBV28, the J gene TRBJ2-7; a possible D gene is TRBD1 (5 bases). The CDR3 totals 12 residues. With 8 bases removed from V and 1 base from J, the gap between germline ends came to 9 bases. Germline values: CDR1 MDHEN, CDR2 SYDVKM. The CDR3 sequence: CASGQGSYEQYF. The CDR3 DNA reads as TGTGCCAGCGGCCAGGGTTCCTACGAGCAGTACTTC. Full variable domain (outside the CDR3, taken from reference TRBV28 and TRBJ2-7): DVKVTQSSRYLVKRTGEKVFLECVQDMDHENMFWYRQDPGLGLRLIYFSYDVKMKEKGDIPEGYSVSREKKERFSLILESASTNQTSMYLCASGQGSYEQYFGPGTRLTVT.

The chain uses TRBV5-1 and TRBJ2-1, with 9 bases lining up with TRBD2. Germline CDR1 reads SGHRS; CDR2 reads YFSETQ. The CDR3 contains 15 residues. The junction had 6 bases not matched to a gene; V was cut back by 0 bases and J by 8 bases. The CDR3 coding sequence is TGCGCCAGCAGCTTGGTGTCTAGCGGGATGGATGAGCAGTTCTTC. Translation gives CASSLVSSGMDEQFF.

The chain recombines TRBV29-1 with TRBJ2-7; tentative D call: TRBD1 (5 bases). The CDR3 runs 12 residues. The V end lost 4 bases, the J end lost 4 bases, and 11 bases lay between the germline ends. Germline CDR1 and CDR2: SQVTM and ANQGSEA. CDR3 amino acids: CSVAATVYEQYF. DNA for the CDR3: TGCAGCGTTGCGGCGACAGTTTACGAGCAGTACTTC.

This chain uses TRBV21-1 with TRBJ2-1; the table names TRBD1, a call not compared with the DNA. TRBV21-1 counts as a pseudogene. The CDR3 totals 16 residues. The CDR3 nucleotides are TGTGCCAGCAGCTTAATACCGGGACAGAGCGGGAATGAGCAGTTCTTC. It codes for CASSLIPGQSGNEQFF.

This clone was observed a single time. The chain couples TRBV6-5 to TRBJ1-2; no clear D gene. Germline lookup yields CDR1 MNHEY and CDR2 SVGAGI. Trimming left V 2 bases short and J 5 bases short, with 9 bases between. This CDR3 spans 13 amino acids. CDR3 nucleotide sequence: TGTGCCAGCAGTTACCCCGCGGGGTATGGCTACACCTTC. Its protein is CASSYPAGYGYTF.